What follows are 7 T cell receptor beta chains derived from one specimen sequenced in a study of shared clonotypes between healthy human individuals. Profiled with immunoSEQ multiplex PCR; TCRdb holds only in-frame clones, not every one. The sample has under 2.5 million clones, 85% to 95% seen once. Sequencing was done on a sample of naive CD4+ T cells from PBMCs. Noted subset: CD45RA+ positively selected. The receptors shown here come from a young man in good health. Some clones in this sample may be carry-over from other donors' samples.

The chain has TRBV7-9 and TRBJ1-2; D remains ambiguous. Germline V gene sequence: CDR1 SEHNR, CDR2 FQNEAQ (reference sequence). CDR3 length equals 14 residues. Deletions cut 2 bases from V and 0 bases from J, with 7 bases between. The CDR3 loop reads CASSLMVANYGYTF. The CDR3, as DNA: TGTGCCAGCAGCTTAATGGTAGCTAACTATGGCTACACCTTC.

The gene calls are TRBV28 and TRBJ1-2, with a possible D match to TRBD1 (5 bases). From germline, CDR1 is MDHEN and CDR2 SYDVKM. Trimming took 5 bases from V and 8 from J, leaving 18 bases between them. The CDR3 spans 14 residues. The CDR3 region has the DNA TGTGCCAGCAGTCCTGGGACGGGGGAAGTCGGCTACACCTTC. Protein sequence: CASSPGTGEVGYTF.

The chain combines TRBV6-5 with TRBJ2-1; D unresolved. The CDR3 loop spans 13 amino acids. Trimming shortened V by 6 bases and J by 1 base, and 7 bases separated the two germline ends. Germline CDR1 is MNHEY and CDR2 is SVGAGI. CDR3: CASSPLSYNEQFF. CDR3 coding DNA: TGTGCCAGCAGCCCCCTTTCCTACAATGAGCAGTTCTTC.

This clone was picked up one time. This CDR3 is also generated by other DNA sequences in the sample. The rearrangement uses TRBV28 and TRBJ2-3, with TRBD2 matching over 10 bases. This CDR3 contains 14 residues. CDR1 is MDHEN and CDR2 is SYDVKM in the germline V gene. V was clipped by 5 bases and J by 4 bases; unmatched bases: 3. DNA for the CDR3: TGTGCCAGCAGTCTAGCGGGAGCCTCAGATACGCAGTATTTT. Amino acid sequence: CASSLAGASDTQYF. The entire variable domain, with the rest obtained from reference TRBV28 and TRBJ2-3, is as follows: DVKVTQSSRYLVKRTGEKVFLECVQDMDHENMFWYRQDPGLGLRLIYFSYDVKMKEKGDIPEGYSVSREKKERFSLILESASTNQTSMYLCASSLAGASDTQYFGPGTRLTVL.

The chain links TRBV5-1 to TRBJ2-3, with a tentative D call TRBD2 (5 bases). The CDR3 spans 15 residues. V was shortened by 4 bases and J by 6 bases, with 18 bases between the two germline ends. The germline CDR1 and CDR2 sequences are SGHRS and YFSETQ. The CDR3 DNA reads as TGCGCCAGCAGCCCGCTAGCTCAGAGTACCGATACGCAGTATTTT. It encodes CASSPLAQSTDTQYF.

The CDR3 loop is CASSQDPRAYYGYTF. In DNA, the CDR3 is TGTGCCAGCAGCCAAGATCCACGGGCGTACTATGGCTACACCTTC. The rearrangement uses TRBV14 and TRBJ1-2; no reliable D call. The V and J ends lost 0 bases and 3 bases respectively, with 11 bases between them. Germline V gives CDR1 SGHDN, CDR2 FVKESK. The CDR3 runs 15 residues.

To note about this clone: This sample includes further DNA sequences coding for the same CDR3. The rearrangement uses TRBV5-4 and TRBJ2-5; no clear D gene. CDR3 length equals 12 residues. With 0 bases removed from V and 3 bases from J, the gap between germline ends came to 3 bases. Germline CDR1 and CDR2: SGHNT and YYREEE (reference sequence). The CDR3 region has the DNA TGTGCCAGCAGCTTGGCAAAAGAGACCCAGTACTTC. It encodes CASSLAKETQYF.